This T cell receptor beta chain was observed in a study of blood T cell repertoires in COVID-19. Turning to the study itself: COVID-19 samples, acute and convalescent, were from the United States, Italy and Spain.

Authors' analysis steps: How many nucleated cells were present was estimated from reference gene primer amplification. Here immunoSEQ multiplex PCR was the method, and the copy in TCRdb shows in-frame clones only, minus some. V and J calls and clone size are as listed in that table; D and trimming were resolved from the DNA. The repertoire holds some 160,000 clones, with approximately 91% as singletons. This CDR3 contains 14 residues. V lost 3 bases and J 1 base, leaving 9 bases between the germline ends. The germline CDR1 and CDR2 sequences are ENHRY and SYGVKD. The origin of this receptor is a man between 18 and 35 years old with acute or convalescent COVID-19. This chain uses TRBV10-3 with TRBJ1-1, with D uncertain. The specimen was peripheral blood. The CDR3 spells CAISERRENTEAFF. As DNA, the CDR3 is TGTGCCATCAGTGAAAGGAGGGAGAACACTGAAGCTTTCTTT.